These 10 T cell receptor beta chains originate from one sample sequenced in a study of blood T cell repertoires in COVID-19. Produced via immunoSEQ multiplex PCR; TCRdb's table is partial and in-frame only. The sample yields about 87,000 clones, about 83% seen once. The sample comprised peripheral blood. Source of these receptors: a woman in her 70s with acute or convalescent COVID-19.

The gene calls are TRBV18 and TRBJ1-2, with 8 bases that match TRBD1. After removal of 6 bases from V and 0 bases from J, the junction contained 6 bases not matched to a gene. This CDR3 has 15 amino acids. Germline loops: CDR1 KGHSH, CDR2 LQKENI. The CDR3 DNA reads as TGTGCCAGCTCGCCGGACAGGGTTACTAACTATGGCTACACCTTC. It codes for CASSPDRVTNYGYTF.

The CDR3 reads CASSLALTSGDTDTQYF. The CDR3 DNA is TGTGCCAGCAGCTTAGCGCTGACTAGCGGAGACACAGATACGCAGTATTTT. This chain connects TRBV7-9 to TRBJ2-3; 9 bases match TRBD2. CDR1 is SEHNR, CDR2 FQNEAQ, per germline (reference sequence). The CDR3 is made up of 17 amino acids. The V gene end was trimmed by 0 bases and the J gene end by 2 bases; junction bases not matched to a gene: 6.

CDR3 residues: CSHRGNGNTIYF. The DNA for the CDR3 is TGCAGCCACAGGGGAAATGGAAACACCATATATTTT. The V and J genes are TRBV29-1 and TRBJ1-3; 7 positions match TRBD1. The germline V gene has CDR1 SQVTM and CDR2 ANQGSEA. CDR3 length equals 12 residues. With V trimmed by 8 bases and J by 3 bases, 4 bases remained unmatched.

The chain uses TRBV7-9 and TRBJ2-7; 12 bases fit TRBD2. Germline V gene sequence: CDR1 SEHNR, CDR2 FQNEAQ (reference sequence). After removal of 4 bases from V and 5 bases from J, the junction contained 3 bases not matched to a gene. There are 14 residues in the CDR3. CDR3 region: CASSSSGGANEQYF. The CDR3 nucleotides read TGTGCCAGCAGCTCTAGCGGGGGGGCCAACGAGCAGTACTTC. The full variable domain, rest sourced from reference TRBV7-9 and TRBJ2-7, is DTGVSQNPRHKITKRGQNVTFRCDPISEHNRLYWYRQTLGQGPEFLTYFQNEAQLEKSRLLSDRFSAERPKGSFSTLEIQRTEQGDSAMYLCASSSSGGANEQYFGPGTRLTVT.

The chain combines TRBV3-1 (or the pseudogene TRBV3-2) with TRBJ2-3, with D perhaps matching TRBD1 (6 bases). The CDR3 has 15 residues. Germline V gene data show CDR1 as LGHDT and CDR2 as YNNKEL (reference sequence). Deletions cut 4 bases from V and 3 bases from J, with 14 bases between. Here the CDR3 reads CASSPRAGETDTQYF. CDR3 nucleotide sequence: TGTGCCAGCAGCCCACGCGCAGGGGAAACAGATACGCAGTATTTT.

Only one count was recorded for this clone. This chain uses TRBV18 with TRBJ2-1, with 10 bases aligning to TRBD1. Germline loops: CDR1 KGHSH, CDR2 LQKENI. V shed 3 bases, J shed 11 bases, and the junction held 10 bases outside the gene matches. CDR3 length: 15 residues. The CDR3 spells CASSPGTGEYGKQFF. For the CDR3, the DNA is TGTGCCAGCTCACCGGGGACAGGGGAATATGGAAAGCAGTTCTTC.

This chain joins TRBV29-1 and TRBJ1-1; 8 bases fit TRBD1. Trimming cost V 6 bases and J 10 bases; bases outside gene matches: 7. CDR3 length: 11 residues. The germline V gene has CDR1 SQVTM and CDR2 ANQGSEA. The CDR3, as DNA: TGCAGCGTCGACAGGGGCGACGGAGCTTTCTTT. Protein product: CSVDRGDGAFF.

DNA of the CDR3: TGTGCCAGCAGCGAACAGGGGATGACGTACACTGAAGCTTTCTTT. Its translation is CASSEQGMTYTEAFF. The chain couples TRBV2 to TRBJ1-1; 7 nucleotides line up with TRBD1. Losses at the gene ends were 6 bases for V and 3 bases for J; bases not matched to a gene: 10. CDR3 length: 15 amino acids. In germline, CDR1 is SNHLY, CDR2 FYNNEI.

The chain uses TRBV7-9 and TRBJ1-3, with no clear D. This CDR3 spans 14 amino acids. Looked up from germline, CDR1 is SEHNR and CDR2 is FQNEAQ (reference sequence). V was clipped by 3 bases and J by 0 bases, with 6 bases between them. The CDR3 loop is CASSFSVSGNTIYF. In nucleotides, the CDR3 is TGTGCCAGCAGCTTTTCAGTCTCTGGAAACACCATATATTTT.

This chain connects TRBV3-1 (or the pseudogene TRBV3-2) to TRBJ1-3; unclear D gene. The germline V gene encodes CDR1 LGHDT and CDR2 YNNKEL (reference sequence). CDR3 size: 13 residues. Trimming stripped 4 bases from V and 4 bases from J, with 8 bases between. The CDR3 reads CASSPSAGNTIYF. CDR3 coding DNA: TGTGCCAGCAGCCCTTCTGCGGGAAACACCATATATTTT.